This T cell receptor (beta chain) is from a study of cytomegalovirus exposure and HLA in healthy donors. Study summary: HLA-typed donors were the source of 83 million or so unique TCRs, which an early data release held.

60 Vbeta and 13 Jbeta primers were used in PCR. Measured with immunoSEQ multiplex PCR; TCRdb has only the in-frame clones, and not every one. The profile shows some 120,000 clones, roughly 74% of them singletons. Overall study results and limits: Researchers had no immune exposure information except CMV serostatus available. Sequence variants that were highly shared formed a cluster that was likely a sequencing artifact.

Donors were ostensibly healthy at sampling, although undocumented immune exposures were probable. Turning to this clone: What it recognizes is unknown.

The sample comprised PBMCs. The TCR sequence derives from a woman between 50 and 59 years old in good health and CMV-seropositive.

CDR3 sequence: CASSSAHRGDYGYTF. CDR3 nucleotides: TGTGCCAGCAGTTCGGCACACAGGGGGGACTATGGCTACACCTTC. The rearrangement joins TRBV27 to TRBJ1-2; 8 nucleotides match TRBD1. V gave up 4 bases and J gave up 3 bases; unmatched junction bases: 7. CDR1 is MNHEY and CDR2 is SMNVEV in the germline V gene (reference sequence). This CDR3 has 15 residues.